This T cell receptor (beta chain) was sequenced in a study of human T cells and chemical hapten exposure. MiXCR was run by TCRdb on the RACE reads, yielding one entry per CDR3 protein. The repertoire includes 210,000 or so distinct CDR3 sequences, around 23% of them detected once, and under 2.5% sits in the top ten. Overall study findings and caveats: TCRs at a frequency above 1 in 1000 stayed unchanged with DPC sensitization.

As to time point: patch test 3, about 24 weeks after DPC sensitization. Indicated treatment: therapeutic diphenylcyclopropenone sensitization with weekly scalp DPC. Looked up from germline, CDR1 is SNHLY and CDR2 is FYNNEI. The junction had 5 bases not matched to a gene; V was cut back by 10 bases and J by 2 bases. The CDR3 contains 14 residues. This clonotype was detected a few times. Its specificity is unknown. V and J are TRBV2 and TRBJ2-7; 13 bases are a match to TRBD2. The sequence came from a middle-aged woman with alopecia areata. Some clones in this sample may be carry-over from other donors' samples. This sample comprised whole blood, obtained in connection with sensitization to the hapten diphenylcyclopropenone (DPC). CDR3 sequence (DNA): TGTGCCAACAGAGGGACTAGCGGGACCTACGAGCAGTACTTC. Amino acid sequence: CANRGTSGTYEQYF.